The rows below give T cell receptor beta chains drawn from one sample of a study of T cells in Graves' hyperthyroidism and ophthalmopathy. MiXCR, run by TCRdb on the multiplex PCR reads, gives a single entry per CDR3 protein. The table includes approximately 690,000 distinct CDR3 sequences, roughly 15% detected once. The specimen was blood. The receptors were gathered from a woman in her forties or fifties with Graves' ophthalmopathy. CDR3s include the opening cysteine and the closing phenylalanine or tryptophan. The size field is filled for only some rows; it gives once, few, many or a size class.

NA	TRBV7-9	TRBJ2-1	CASSSITTSEEQFF
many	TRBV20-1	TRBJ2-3	CSASSSLVGVLSDTQYF
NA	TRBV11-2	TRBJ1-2	CASSITRQNYGYTF
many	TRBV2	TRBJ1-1	CASSVQASGTEAFF
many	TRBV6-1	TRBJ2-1	CASSGTRYNEQFF
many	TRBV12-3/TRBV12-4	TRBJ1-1	CASSFGGTKNTEAFF
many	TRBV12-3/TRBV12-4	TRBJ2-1	CASSFFNEQFF
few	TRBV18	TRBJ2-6	CASSLDRTLGANVLTF
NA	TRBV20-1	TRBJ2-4	CSARDIVTSGNIQYF
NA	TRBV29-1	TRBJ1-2	CSVWTRKTGEGNYGYTF
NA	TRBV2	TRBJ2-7	CASLTSGGPGEQYF
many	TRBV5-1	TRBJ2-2	CASRRTSGSPGELFF
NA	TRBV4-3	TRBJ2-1	CASSQDLRLAEQFF
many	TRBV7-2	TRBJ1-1	CASSFVVSSSTGEAFF
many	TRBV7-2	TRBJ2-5	CASSLSRAFRTQYF
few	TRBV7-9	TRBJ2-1	CASSSAGVSNEQFF
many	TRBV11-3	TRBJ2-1	CASSLSLRTSGSNEQFF
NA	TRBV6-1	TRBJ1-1	CASRTGQRDTEAFF